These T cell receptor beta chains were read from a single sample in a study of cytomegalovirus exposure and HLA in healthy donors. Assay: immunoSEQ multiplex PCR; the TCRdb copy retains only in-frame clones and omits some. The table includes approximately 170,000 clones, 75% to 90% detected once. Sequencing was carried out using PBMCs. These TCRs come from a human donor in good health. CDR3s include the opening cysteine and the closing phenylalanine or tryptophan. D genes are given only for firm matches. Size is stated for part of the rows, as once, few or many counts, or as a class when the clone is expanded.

TGTGCCAGCAGCTTAGGTCCCTCAGGGGAAAAACTGTTTTTT	CASSLGPSGEKLFF	-	-	TRBV7-8	TRBJ1-4
TGTGCCAGCAGCCCCGCGAGCCCCTCCTACAATGAGCAGTTCTTC	CASSPASPSYNEQFF	-	-	TRBV11-2	TRBJ2-1
TGTGCCAGCAGTGAGTCCAGTTTTAACACTGAAGCTTTCTTT	CASSESSFNTEAFF	-	-	TRBV25-1	TRBJ1-1
TGCGCCAGCAGCCCCGGGACAGGGGGCACTGAAGCTTTCTTT	CASSPGTGGTEAFF	TRBD1	-	TRBV5-1	TRBJ1-1
TGCGCCAGCAGCCCCGGACAGGGGCAGGATACGCAGTATTTT	CASSPGQGQDTQYF	TRBD1	-	TRBV5-1	TRBJ2-3
TGCGCCAGCAGCCAGACGCCTAGCGGGGGGGCCTTGGAGACCCAGTACTTC	CASSQTPSGGALETQYF	TRBD2	-	TRBV4-3	TRBJ2-5
TGCGCCAGCAGCCCAGCGCAGGGGGTCGGTTCGGAAAAACTGTTTTTT	CASSPAQGVGSEKLFF	TRBD1	few	TRBV4-3	TRBJ1-4
TGCGCCAGCAGCCCCCAGGGTTTAGACAAAAACATTCAGTACTTC	CASSPQGLDKNIQYF	-	-	TRBV4-3	TRBJ2-4
TGTGCCAGCAGCTTAGTCGGTCAGCCCCAGCATTTT	CASSLVGQPQHF	-	-	TRBV7-2	TRBJ1-5
TGTGCCAGCAGCTTGTACGGACGGGATAAAGAGACCCAGTACTTC	CASSLYGRDKETQYF	-	few	TRBV5-4	TRBJ2-5
TGTGCCAGCAGCTTGCCTGAGACCCAGTACTTC	CASSLPETQYF	-	-	TRBV5-4	TRBJ2-5
TGCGCCAGCAGCCGCCTTGGAAGCGGGGCTAGCACAGATACGCAGTATTTT	CASSRLGSGASTDTQYF	TRBD2	-	TRBV4-3	TRBJ2-3
TGTGCCAGCAGCCAAGGACAGGGGGCAGGCACTAATGAAAAACTGTTTTTT	CASSQGQGAGTNEKLFF	TRBD1	-	TRBV4-2	TRBJ1-4
TGTGCCAGCAGTACCACAGGGACCGGGGAGCTGTTTTTT	CASSTTGTGELFF	-	few	TRBV6-5	TRBJ2-2
TGTGCCACCAGCAGAGATATCTTTAGCAATCAGCCCCAGCATTTT	CATSRDIFSNQPQHF	-	-	TRBV15	TRBJ1-5
TGCGCCAGCAGCCCCCTACGAACTTCCACAGATACGCAGTATTTT	CASSPLRTSTDTQYF	-	-	TRBV4-3	TRBJ2-3
TGTGCCAGCAGCCACCCCACTCGACAGGGCGGTACTGAAGCTTTCTTT	CASSHPTRQGGTEAFF	TRBD1	once	TRBV7-9	TRBJ1-1
TGTGCCAGCAGTGGAAACCTGAACACCCAGTACAATGGGCAGTTCTTC	CASSGNLNTQYNGQFF	-	-	TRBV2	TRBJ2-1
TGTGCCAGCTCACCATCCCAGGGAACCTACGAGCAGTACTTC	CASSPSQGTYEQYF	-	-	TRBV18	TRBJ2-7
TGTGCCAGCAGCCCGGGGTCGCTAAGAGGAACTGAAGCTTTCTTT	CASSPGSLRGTEAFF	-	-	TRBV7-9	TRBJ1-1
TGCGCCAGCAGCCAGACTACCTCTGAAGCTTTCTTT	CASSQTTSEAFF	-	-	TRBV4-1	TRBJ1-1
TGTGCCAGCTCAGGGGCCGTTAACTATGGCTACACCTTC	CASSGAVNYGYTF	-	-	TRBV2	TRBJ1-2
TGCGCCAGCGCGAGGGGGGACAGCTCCTACGAGCAGTACTTC	CASARGDSSYEQYF	-	-	TRBV4-1	TRBJ2-7
TGTGCCAGTAGTATTTACACTAACTATGGCTACACCTTC	CASSIYTNYGYTF	-	-	TRBV19	TRBJ1-2
TGTGCCAGCAGCCCCAGAGCCGGGACAGGGGTCACCGGGGAGCTGTTTTTT	CASSPRAGTGVTGELFF	TRBD1	-	TRBV11-3	TRBJ2-2
TGTGCCAGCAGCCTTCGGGACAGGGGTTACGAGCAGTACTTC	CASSLRDRGYEQYF	TRBD1	-	TRBV9	TRBJ2-7
TGTGCCATCAGTGAGCGAGGGGGTGGTCGCAATGAGCAGTTCTTC	CAISERGGGRNEQFF	-	-	TRBV10-3	TRBJ2-1
TGCAGTGCTAGTCTGGGCTACACCTTC	CSASLGYTF	-	-	TRBV20-1	TRBJ1-2
TGTGCCAGCAGCTTTCCTGCGCGTGGCTACACCTTC	CASSFPARGYTF	-	-	TRBV7-2	TRBJ1-2
TGTGCCAGTAGTATTGAGGACAGGGGCGGTGGCTACACCTTC	CASSIEDRGGGYTF	TRBD1	-	TRBV19	TRBJ1-2
TGTGCCAGCAGCCCCGGACAGGGGTATACTGGGGCCAACGTCCTGACTTTC	CASSPGQGYTGANVLTF	TRBD1	-	TRBV5-6	TRBJ2-6
TGTGCCAGCGGCCGTAACACCCAGTACACTGAAGCTTTCTTT	CASGRNTQYTEAFF	-	-	TRBV6-1	TRBJ1-1
TGTGCCAGCAGCTTCGGCGGGGGGGATTACAATGAGCAGTTCTTC	CASSFGGGDYNEQFF	TRBD2	-	TRBV7-2	TRBJ2-1
TGCGCCAGCAGCCAAGATGTGAGCGGGGCCTCTCTAGCCAAAAACATTCAGTACTTC	CASSQDVSGASLAKNIQYF	TRBD2	few	TRBV4-3	TRBJ2-4
TGTGCCAGCTCACCAACATCACAGGGAAGTCGCACAGATACGCAGTATTTT	CASSPTSQGSRTDTQYF	-	-	TRBV18	TRBJ2-3
TGTGCCAGCAGCGCACCAGGAGCCTTGGGAGCGGGGCCAGAGACCCAGTACTTC	CASSAPGALGAGPETQYF	TRBD2	-	TRBV9	TRBJ2-5
TGTGCCAGCAGCTCCCAAGGGCAGCGGGGGGCCAGCACCGGGGAGCTGTTTTTT	CASSSQGQRGASTGELFF	TRBD2	few	TRBV7-9	TRBJ2-2
TGTGCCAGTAGTGCTACAGGATACGAGCAGTACTTC	CASSATGYEQYF	-	-	TRBV19	TRBJ2-7
TGTGCCAGCAGTTACTCGCCAGCGAACTATGGCTACACCTTC	CASSYSPANYGYTF	-	-	TRBV6-6	TRBJ1-2
TGCGCCAGCAGCTTAGGGGACTCCAACTATGGCTACACCTTC	CASSLGDSNYGYTF	-	-	TRBV5-1	TRBJ1-2
TGCGCCAGCAGCTCGGAGGGAGGGAATAACTATGGCTACACCTTC	CASSSEGGNNYGYTF	-	once	TRBV5-1	TRBJ1-2
TGTGCCAGCAGCGTACAGGGAAGGAACACTGAAGCTTTCTTT	CASSVQGRNTEAFF	-	-	TRBV2	TRBJ1-1
TGCGCCAGCAGCCATCTAGGGGCGTCCTATGGCTACACCTTC	CASSHLGASYGYTF	-	-	TRBV4-3	TRBJ1-2
TGCGCCTCGACTTTGTGGGGGCAGGGGGATGAGCAGTTCTTC	CASTLWGQGDEQFF	TRBD1	-	TRBV5-1	TRBJ2-1
TGTGCCAGCAGCTTAAAATCCGGGACAGGGGATAATTCACCCCTCCACTTT	CASSLKSGTGDNSPLHF	TRBD1	-	TRBV7-9	TRBJ1-6
TGTGCCAGCAGCTCCAGGGGACAGGGGAATGAAAAACTGTTTTTT	CASSSRGQGNEKLFF	TRBD1	once	TRBV11-2	TRBJ1-4
TGTGCCAGCAGTTTAGCGGCTACGTATAATTCACCCCTCCACTTT	CASSLAATYNSPLHF	-	-	TRBV27	TRBJ1-6
TGTGCCAGCTCACCGGGGGGTAATGAAAAACTGTTTTTT	CASSPGGNEKLFF	-	-	TRBV18	TRBJ1-4
TGTGCCAGCTCCCCTGTGGAGACCCAGTACTTC	CASSPVETQYF	-	-	TRBV18	TRBJ2-5
TGTGCCAGCAGCCAAGACCAGACAGCATCCGGAGCTTTCTTT	CASSQDQTASGAFF	-	-	TRBV4-2	TRBJ1-1
TGTGCCAGCAGTCGGGACAGGGTTTTTTCACCCCTCCACTTT	CASSRDRVFSPLHF	TRBD1	-	TRBV4-2	TRBJ1-6